The 32 T cell receptor beta chains presented below share a single source sample, sequenced in a study of glioma-infiltrating T cells. TCR alpha and beta CDR3 regions were amplified from RNA using iRepertoire nested multiplex PCR. TCRdb itself ran the multiplex PCR reads through MiXCR, one entry per CDR3 protein. The table has about 140,000 distinct CDR3 sequences, approximately 40% seen once. The material sequenced was glioma tissue, nonneoplastic brain tissue, or PBMCs (not recorded which). These receptors were taken from a human donor with low-grade glioma or glioblastoma, undergoing nonglioma brain surgery, or in good health (not recorded which).

The rearrangement uses TRBV7-2 and TRBJ2-1; no firm D call. Trimming left V 7 bases short and J 15 bases short, with 16 bases between. From germline, CDR1 is SGHTA and CDR2 FQGNSA. The CDR3 is 11 amino acids. The CDR3: CASIGVSVPFF. CDR3 coding DNA: TGTGCCAGCATAGGCGTGAGCGTCCCGTTCTTC.

In this sample, this clonotype turned up a few times. The chain links TRBV4-1 to TRBJ1-1; no reliable D call. CDR1 is MGHRA, CDR2 YSYEKL, per germline. The V and J ends lost 0 bases and 7 bases respectively, with 6 bases between them. The CDR3 sequence is 12 residues long. Written as DNA, the CDR3 is TGCGCCAGCAGCCAAGATAGGAATGAAGCTTTCTTT. Translation gives CASSQDRNEAFF.

V and J are TRBV28 and TRBJ2-7; 9 nucleotides match TRBD1. After removal of 7 bases from V and 1 base from J, the junction contained 5 bases not matched to a gene. This CDR3 region has 14 residues. Germline lookup yields CDR1 MDHEN and CDR2 SYDVKM. CDR3: CASNRQGVSYEQYF. CDR3 bases: TGTGCCAGCAATAGACAGGGGGTATCCTACGAGCAGTACTTC.

V is TRBV27 and J is TRBJ2-7; the D gene is possibly TRBD1 (5 bases). Between the trimmed V and J ends, which lost 4 bases and 5 bases, there was a span of 18 bases. The CDR3 is 15 amino acids. Germline assignment: CDR1 MNHEY and CDR2 SMNVEV (reference sequence). The CDR3 coding sequence is TGTGCCAGCAGTTCAAGGTCGGCAGGGTTGAACGAGCAGTACTTC. Translation: CASSSRSAGLNEQYF.

Ten or more counts support this clonotype. The J gene is TRBJ2-7, the V gene TRBV27, with D possibly being TRBD1 (6 bases). V was clipped by 5 bases and J by 0 bases, with 11 bases between them. The CDR3 is 14 amino acids. Germline V CDR1 and CDR2: MNHEY, SMNVEV (reference sequence). The CDR3 DNA follows: TGTGCCAGCAGTATCCGGGACACCTCCTACGAGCAGTACTTC. It is translated as CASSIRDTSYEQYF.

The genes are TRBV7-2 and TRBJ2-7; 9 bases align to TRBD2. The CDR3 has 16 amino acids. Germline lookup yields CDR1 SGHTA and CDR2 FQGNSA. The V gene end was trimmed by 2 bases and the J gene end by 0 bases; junction bases not matched to a gene: 5. This CDR3 is CASSLKTSGFSYEQYF. DNA for the CDR3: TGTGCCAGCAGCTTAAAGACTAGCGGATTCTCCTACGAGCAGTACTTC.

This sequence joins TRBV27 and TRBJ2-1, with D possibly TRBD2 on 5 matching bases. V lost 1 base, J lost 4 bases, and 14 bases lay in between. The CDR3 spans 16 residues. Germline loops: CDR1 MNHEY, CDR2 SMNVEV (reference sequence). The CDR3 sequence is CASSLFRGINYNEQFF. Here the CDR3 DNA reads TGTGCCAGCAGTTTATTCCGGGGAATTAATTACAATGAGCAGTTCTTC.

This clonotype occurred a few times. V usage is TRBV7-9 and J usage is TRBJ1-3, with D possibly TRBD1 on 6 matching bases. V shed 5 bases and J shed 3 bases, with 14 bases lying between them. From germline, CDR1 is SEHNR and CDR2 FQNEAQ (reference sequence). This CDR3 region has 15 residues. CDR3 nucleotide sequence: TGTGCCAGCAGCGCGCGGGACACGATTGGAAACACCATATATTTT. Translated: CASSARDTIGNTIYF. The full variable domain, in which reference TRBV7-9 and TRBJ1-3 provide the parts outside the CDR3, is DTGVSQNPRHKITKRGQNVTFRCDPISEHNRLYWYRQTLGQGPEFLTYFQNEAQLEKSRLLSDRFSAERPKGSFSTLEIQRTEQGDSAMYLCASSARDTIGNTIYFGEGSWLTVV.

This clonotype was picked up a small number of times. This chain connects TRBV6-6 to TRBJ2-5; 8 bases align to TRBD1. Germline values: CDR1 MNHNY, CDR2 SVGAGI (reference sequence). This CDR3 is built from 15 residues. V lost 2 bases to trimming and J lost 4 bases; unmatched junction nucleotides: 6. As DNA, the CDR3 is TGTGCCAGCAGTTACCAAGGACAGGGTTTAGAGACCCAGTACTTC. Its protein is CASSYQGQGLETQYF.

The chain recombines TRBV6-4 with TRBJ2-3; D is possibly TRBD1 (6 bases). Trimming stripped 6 bases from V and 3 bases from J, with 13 bases between. The CDR3 is made up of 14 amino acids. Germline V CDR1 and CDR2: MRHNA, SNTAGT. The CDR3 region has the DNA TGTGCCAGCAGCCGGACAGAACTAACAGATACGCAGTATTTT. Its translation: CASSRTELTDTQYF.

The chain employs TRBV2 and TRBJ1-1, with D perhaps TRBD1 (5 bases). Germline CDR1 and CDR2: SNHLY and FYNNEI. This CDR3 comprises 13 residues. The germline V and J ends were trimmed by 8 bases and 4 bases, with 14 bases remaining between them. This chain's CDR3 is CASGAYRGTEAFF. The CDR3 bases are TGTGCCAGCGGGGCTTACCGGGGCACTGAAGCTTTCTTT. Combining the CDR3 with reference TRBV2 and TRBJ1-1 gives the whole variable domain EPEVTQTPSHQVTQMGQEVILRCVPISNHLYFYWYRQILGQKVEFLVSFYNNEISEKSEIFDDQFSVERPDGSNFTLKIRSTKLEDSAMYFCASGAYRGTEAFFGQGTRLTVV.

This clonotype has a handful of counts. The chain has TRBV7-6 and TRBJ2-3; D remains unclear. The germline V gene encodes CDR1 SGHVS and CDR2 FNYEAQ. CDR3 length equals 14 residues. V was trimmed by 5 bases and J by 1 base, leaving 10 bases between them. The CDR3 DNA follows: TGTGCCAGCAGCCCCTCCCGGGGCACAGATACGCAGTATTTT. As protein: CASSPSRGTDTQYF.

This clonotype was counted a few times. The chain recombines TRBV6-6 with TRBJ2-7; 14 bases are shared with TRBD2. The trim removed 4 bases at V and 3 bases at J, leaving 2 bases unmatched. CDR3 length: 15 residues. CDR1 and CDR2 (germline): MNHNY, SVGAGI (reference sequence). CDR3 region: CASSSGTSGGYEQYF. DNA of the CDR3: TGTGCCAGCAGTTCCGGGACTAGCGGGGGCTACGAGCAGTACTTC.

This clonotype was counted a few times. This sequence joins TRBV27 and TRBJ2-3; a weak D match, TRBD1 (5 bases). The CDR3 has 16 amino acids. The germline V and J ends were trimmed by 4 bases and 0 bases, with 14 bases remaining between them. Germline CDR1 and CDR2: MNHEY and SMNVEV (reference sequence). The CDR3 DNA follows: TGTGCCAGCAGTTCCCTCCAGACAGTGAGCACAGATACGCAGTATTTT. Residues: CASSSLQTVSTDTQYF.

The rearrangement joins TRBV6-2 or TRBV6-3 to TRBJ2-6, with 8 bases identical to TRBD2. Per the germline V gene, CDR1 is MNHEY and CDR2 is SVGEGT. J was trimmed by 4 bases and V by 9 bases; bases with no gene match: 11. This CDR3 contains 16 residues. DNA of the CDR3: TGTGCCAGTTGTCTCGCGGGAGGTGCGGGGGCCAACGTCCTGACTTTC. Protein product: CASCLAGGAGANVLTF.

CDR3 sequence (DNA): TGCGCCGACGGGGATGGCTACACCTTC. Its translation is CADGDGYTF. V gene TRBV4-1 combines with J gene TRBJ1-2; D not resolved. V lost 11 bases to trimming and J lost 6 bases, with 7 bases between them. There are 9 residues in the CDR3. CDR1 and CDR2 from the germline V gene are MGHRA and YSYEKL.

This clonotype has a handful of counts. This rearrangement joins TRBV7-9 to TRBJ2-3, with D uncertain. Between the trimmed V and J ends, which lost 1 base and 0 bases, there was a span of 11 bases. This CDR3 has 16 amino acids. Germline loops: CDR1 SEHNR, CDR2 FQNEAQ (reference sequence). As DNA, the CDR3 is TGTGCCAGCAGCTTAGACGGTCTTCTAAGCACAGATACGCAGTATTTT. Translated, it gives CASSLDGLLSTDTQYF.

This clonotype was observed at least ten times. V and J are TRBV20-1 and TRBJ2-1; D gene uncertain. This CDR3 has 12 amino acids. V lost 3 bases to trimming and J lost 4 bases, with 7 bases between them. The germline CDR1 and CDR2 sequences are DFQATT and SNEGSKA (reference sequence). CDR3 residues: CSASRLYNEQFF. The CDR3 region has the DNA TGCAGTGCTAGCAGACTGTACAATGAGCAGTTCTTC.

The chain carries TRBV4-2 and TRBJ2-7; tentative D call: TRBD1 (6 bases). The length of the CDR3 is 14 residues. CDR1 and CDR2 (germline): LGHNA, YNFKEQ. Trimming removed 1 base at V and 7 bases at J, with 14 bases between. The DNA for the CDR3 is TGTGCCAGCAGCCAAGGGGGGCTCTCGGAGGAGCAGTACTTC. Protein: CASSQGGLSEEQYF.

This clonotype was seen a handful of times. The V and J genes are TRBV4-3 and TRBJ2-7, with unresolved D. Germline V gene lookup returns CDR1 LGHNA and CDR2 YSLEER. The V gene lost 0 bases and the J gene lost 2 bases, with 8 bases spanning the gap. The CDR3 runs to 14 residues. The CDR3 coding sequence is TGCGCCAGCAGCCAAGAAGTCGGTACCTACGAGCAGTACTTC. This codes for CASSQEVGTYEQYF.

This chain joins TRBV6-6 and TRBJ2-1, with TRBD2 matching over 11 bases. This CDR3 comprises 16 residues. Germline CDR1 reads MNHNY; CDR2 reads SVGAGI (reference sequence). V was clipped by 0 bases and J by 7 bases; unmatched bases: 5. CDR3 protein: CASSYSRLAGFNEQFF. CDR3 sequence (DNA): TGTGCCAGCAGTTACTCCAGACTAGCGGGGTTTAATGAGCAGTTCTTC.

This rearrangement joins TRBV12-3 or TRBV12-4 to TRBJ2-7, with TRBD2 matching 11 bases. The V segment lost 6 bases and the J segment 1 base; nucleotides outside the gene matches: 8. The CDR3 totals 16 residues. Written as DNA, the CDR3 is TGTGCCAGCAGCCGATCCGGGACTAGCGGATCCTACGAGCAGTACTTC. Translation: CASSRSGTSGSYEQYF.

As for this clonotype: A clone one base away is much larger, so this may be a read error. The chain employs TRBV20-1 and TRBJ1-5; D remains unclear. CDR3 length: 13 amino acids. V lost 5 bases, J lost 5 bases, and 13 bases lay in between. Per germline, CDR1 DFQATT and CDR2 SNEGSKA (reference sequence). As DNA, the CDR3 is TGCAGTGCTGGAAGAGAGGGCGATCAGCCCCAGCATTTT. It yields the protein CSAGREGDQPQHF.

This clonotype was detected a few times. The junction differs from germline at one of its ends, possibly a read error. This rearrangement joins TRBV7-2 to TRBJ2-3, with D possibly being TRBD2 (6 bases). The CDR3 has 15 amino acids. Germline CDR1 reads SGHTA; CDR2 reads FQGNSA. The CDR3 reads CACSLISGSTDTQYF. CDR3 DNA sequence: TGTGCCTGCAGCTTAATCAGCGGGAGCACAGATACGCAGTATTTT.

This chain joins TRBV7-2 and TRBJ2-6, with 7 bases fitting TRBD1. The CDR3 runs to 16 residues. Trimming took 3 bases from V and 1 from J; bases not matched to a gene: 3. Germline assignment: CDR1 SGHTA and CDR2 FQGNSA. The CDR3 DNA is TGTGCCAGCAGCTTCTCCAGGGGGTCTGGGGCCAACGTCCTGACTTTC. Protein sequence: CASSFSRGSGANVLTF.

This clonotype was seen a handful of times. This chain connects TRBV6-1 to TRBJ1-1, with unresolved D. V lost 2 bases, J lost 4 bases, and 14 bases lay in between. CDR3 length equals 15 residues. Germline V gives CDR1 MNHNS, CDR2 SASEGT. The CDR3 DNA is TGTGCCAGCAGTGAATGGGGAACAGTCGGCACTGAAGCTTTCTTT. Translation: CASSEWGTVGTEAFF.

The CDR3 protein is CSAPTDYYEQYF. CDR3 DNA sequence: TGCAGTGCCCCGACAGACTACTACGAGCAGTACTTC. The rearrangement joins TRBV20-1 to TRBJ2-7; D might be TRBD1 or TRBD2, each matching 5 bases. The CDR3 runs 12 residues. Trimming cost V 6 bases and J 3 bases, with 12 bases left between them. Germline CDR1 DFQATT, CDR2 SNEGSKA (reference sequence).

The rearrangement links TRBV12-3 or TRBV12-4 to TRBJ2-3; D gene ambiguous. V was cut by 7 bases and J by 2 bases, with 4 bases left in between. The CDR3 length is 11 residues. CDR3 loop: CASTLTDTQYF. The CDR3 coding sequence is TGTGCCAGCACCCTCACAGATACGCAGTATTTT.

The V gene is TRBV29-1, the J gene TRBJ2-3; 8 bases line up with TRBD2. This CDR3 has 14 amino acids. V lost 3 bases to trimming and J lost 0 bases; unmatched junction nucleotides: 2. CDR1 and CDR2 (germline): SQVTM, ANQGSEA. The CDR3 coding sequence is TGCAGCGTTGACCTAGCGGGTAGCACAGATACGCAGTATTTT. This codes for CSVDLAGSTDTQYF.

This clonotype was seen a few times. The chain couples TRBV4-2 to TRBJ2-1, with 8 bases that match TRBD1. V lost 1 base and J lost 2; bases outside the gene matches: 1. In germline, CDR1 is LGHNA, CDR2 YNFKEQ. The CDR3 length is 15 residues. The CDR3 protein is CASSQGTGPYNEQFF. The CDR3 DNA reads TGTGCCAGCAGCCAAGGGACAGGGCCCTACAATGAGCAGTTCTTC.

The sample holds many counts of this clonotype. This chain links TRBV20-1 with TRBJ1-1; D is ambiguous. This CDR3 spans 12 amino acids. Germline CDR1 DFQATT, CDR2 SNEGSKA (reference sequence). The V gene lost 5 bases and the J gene lost 0 bases, with 7 bases spanning the gap. This chain's CDR3 is CSASEVNTEAFF. Here the CDR3 DNA reads TGCAGTGCTTCCGAGGTGAACACTGAAGCTTTCTTT.

J is TRBJ1-5 and V is TRBV4-1; no definite D call. Trimming cost V 4 bases and J 2 bases, with 9 bases left between them. This CDR3 region has 14 residues. In germline, CDR1 is MGHRA, CDR2 YSYEKL. The CDR3 nucleotides read TGCGCCAGCAGCCCGGAGGAGGGCAATCAGCCCCAGCATTTT. Its protein is CASSPEEGNQPQHF.